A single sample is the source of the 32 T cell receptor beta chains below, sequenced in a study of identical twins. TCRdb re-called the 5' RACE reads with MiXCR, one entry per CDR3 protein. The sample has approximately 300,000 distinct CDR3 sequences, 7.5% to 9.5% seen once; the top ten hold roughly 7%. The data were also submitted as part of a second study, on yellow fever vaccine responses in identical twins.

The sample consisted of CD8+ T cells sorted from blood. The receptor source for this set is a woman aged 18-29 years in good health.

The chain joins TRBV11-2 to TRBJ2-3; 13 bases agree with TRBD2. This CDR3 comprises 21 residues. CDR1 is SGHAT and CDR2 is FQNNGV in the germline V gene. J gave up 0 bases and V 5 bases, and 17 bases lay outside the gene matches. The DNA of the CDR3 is TGTGCCAGCAGCCGCATTGGACTAGCGGGAGTCTGGTCGTCTAGCACAGATACGCAGTATTTT. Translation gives CASSRIGLAGVWSSSTDTQYF. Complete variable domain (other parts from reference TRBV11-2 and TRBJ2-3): EAGVAQSPRYKIIEKRQSVAFWCNPISGHATLYWYQQILGQGPKLLIQFQNNGVVDDSQLPKDRFSAERLKGVDSTLKIQPAKLEDSAVYLCASSRIGLAGVWSSSTDTQYFGPGTRLTVL.

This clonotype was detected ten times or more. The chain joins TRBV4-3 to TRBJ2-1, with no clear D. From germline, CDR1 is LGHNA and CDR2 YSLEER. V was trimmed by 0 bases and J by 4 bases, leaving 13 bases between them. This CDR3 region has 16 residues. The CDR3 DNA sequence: TGCGCCAGCAGCCAAGACCCGAGATCAAGATACAATGAGCAGTTCTTC. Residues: CASSQDPRSRYNEQFF.

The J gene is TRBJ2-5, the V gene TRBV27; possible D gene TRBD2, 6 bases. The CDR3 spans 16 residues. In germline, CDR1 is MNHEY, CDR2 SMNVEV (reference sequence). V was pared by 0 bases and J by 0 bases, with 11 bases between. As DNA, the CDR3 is TGTGCCAGCAGTTTATCAACTAGCTTGTACCAAGAGACCCAGTACTTC. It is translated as CASSLSTSLYQETQYF.

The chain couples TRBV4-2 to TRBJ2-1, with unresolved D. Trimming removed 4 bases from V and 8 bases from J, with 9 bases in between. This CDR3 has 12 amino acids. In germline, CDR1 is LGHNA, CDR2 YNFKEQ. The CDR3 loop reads CASSRGYDEQFF. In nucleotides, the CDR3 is TGTGCCAGCAGCCGAGGATATGATGAGCAGTTCTTC.

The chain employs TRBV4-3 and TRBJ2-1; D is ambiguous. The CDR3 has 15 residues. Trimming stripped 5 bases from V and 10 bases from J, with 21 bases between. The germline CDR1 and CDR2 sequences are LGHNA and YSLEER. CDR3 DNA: TGCGCCAGCAGCTACGGGCGCCTAGACATGGTAGAGCAGTTCTTC. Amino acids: CASSYGRLDMVEQFF.

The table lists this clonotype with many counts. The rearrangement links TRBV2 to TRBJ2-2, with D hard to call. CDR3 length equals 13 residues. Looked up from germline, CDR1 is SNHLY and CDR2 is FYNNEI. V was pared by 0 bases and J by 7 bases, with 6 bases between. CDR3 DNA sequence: TGTGCCAGCAGTGAAGCGGCGGACGGGGAGCTGTTTTTT. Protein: CASSEAADGELFF.

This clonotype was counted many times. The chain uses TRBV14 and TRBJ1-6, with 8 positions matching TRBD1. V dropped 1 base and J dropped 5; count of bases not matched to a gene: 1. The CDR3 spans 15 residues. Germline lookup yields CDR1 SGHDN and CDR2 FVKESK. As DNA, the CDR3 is TGTGCCAGCAGCCAAGCGACAGGGGATAATTCACCCCTCCACTTT. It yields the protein CASSQATGDNSPLHF.

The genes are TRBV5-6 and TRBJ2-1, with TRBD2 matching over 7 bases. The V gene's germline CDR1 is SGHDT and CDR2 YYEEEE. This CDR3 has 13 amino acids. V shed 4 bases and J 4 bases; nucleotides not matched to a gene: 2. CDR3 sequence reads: CASSGGVYNEQFF. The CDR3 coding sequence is TGTGCCAGCAGCGGGGGGGTATACAATGAGCAGTTCTTC. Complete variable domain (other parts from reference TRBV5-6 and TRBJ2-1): DAGVTQSPTHLIKTRGQQVTLRCSPKSGHDTVSWYQQALGQGPQFIFQYYEEEERQRGNFPDRFSGHQFPNYSSELNVNALLLGDSALYLCASSGGVYNEQFFGPGTRLTVL.

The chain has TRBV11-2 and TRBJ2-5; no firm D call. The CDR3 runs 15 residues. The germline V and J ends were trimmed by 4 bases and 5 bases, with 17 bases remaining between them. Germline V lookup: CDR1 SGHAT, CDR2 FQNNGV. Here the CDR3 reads CASSSSPDLGETQYF. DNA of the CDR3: TGTGCCAGCAGCTCTTCGCCTGACCTGGGGGAGACCCAGTACTTC.

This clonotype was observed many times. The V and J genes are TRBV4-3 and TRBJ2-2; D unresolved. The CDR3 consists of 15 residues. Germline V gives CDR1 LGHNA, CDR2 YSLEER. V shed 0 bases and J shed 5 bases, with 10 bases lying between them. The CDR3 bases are TGCGCCAGCAGCCAAGATCGGAGAGGAACCGGGGAGCTGTTTTTT. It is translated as CASSQDRRGTGELFF.

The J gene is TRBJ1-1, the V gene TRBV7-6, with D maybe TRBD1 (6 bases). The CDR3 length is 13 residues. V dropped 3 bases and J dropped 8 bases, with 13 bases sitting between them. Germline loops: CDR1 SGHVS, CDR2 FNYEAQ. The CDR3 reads CASSFGQQLEAFF. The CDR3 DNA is TGTGCCAGCAGCTTTGGACAGCAGTTGGAAGCTTTCTTT.

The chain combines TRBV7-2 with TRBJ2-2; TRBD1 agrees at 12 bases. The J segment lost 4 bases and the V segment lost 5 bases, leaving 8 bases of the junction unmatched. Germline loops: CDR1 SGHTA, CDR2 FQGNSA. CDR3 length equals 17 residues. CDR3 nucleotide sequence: TGTGCCAGCAGCACTCCGGGACAGGGGGCCATCACCGGGGAGCTGTTTTTT. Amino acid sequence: CASSTPGQGAITGELFF.

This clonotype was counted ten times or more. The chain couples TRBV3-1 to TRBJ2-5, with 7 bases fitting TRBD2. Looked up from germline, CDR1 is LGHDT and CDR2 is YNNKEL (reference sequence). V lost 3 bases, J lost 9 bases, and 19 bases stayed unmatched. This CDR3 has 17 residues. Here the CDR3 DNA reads TGTGCCAGCAGCCATGAATCCGGACTAGGGGTGAAGAGACCCCAGTACTTC. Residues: CASSHESGLGVKRPQYF.

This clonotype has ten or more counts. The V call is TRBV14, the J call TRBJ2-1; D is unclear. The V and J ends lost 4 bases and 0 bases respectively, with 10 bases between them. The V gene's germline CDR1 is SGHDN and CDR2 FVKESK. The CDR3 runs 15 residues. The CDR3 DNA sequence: TGTGCCAGCAGCCCATTCTTCAGCTCCTACAATGAGCAGTTCTTC. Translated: CASSPFFSSYNEQFF.

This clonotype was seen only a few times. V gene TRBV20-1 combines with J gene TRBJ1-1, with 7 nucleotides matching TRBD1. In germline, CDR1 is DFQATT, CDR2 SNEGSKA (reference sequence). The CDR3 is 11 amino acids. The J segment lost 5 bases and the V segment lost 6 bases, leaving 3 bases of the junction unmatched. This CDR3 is CSAEQGTEAFF. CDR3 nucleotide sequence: TGCAGTGCAGAACAGGGGACTGAAGCTTTCTTT.

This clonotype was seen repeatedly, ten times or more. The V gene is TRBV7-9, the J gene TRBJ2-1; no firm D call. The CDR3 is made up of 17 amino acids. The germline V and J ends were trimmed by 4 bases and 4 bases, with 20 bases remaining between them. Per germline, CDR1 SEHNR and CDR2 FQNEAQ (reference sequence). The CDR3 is CASSSIISTTEYNEQFF. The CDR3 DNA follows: TGTGCCAGCAGCTCCATAATCTCTACAACGGAGTACAATGAGCAGTTCTTC.

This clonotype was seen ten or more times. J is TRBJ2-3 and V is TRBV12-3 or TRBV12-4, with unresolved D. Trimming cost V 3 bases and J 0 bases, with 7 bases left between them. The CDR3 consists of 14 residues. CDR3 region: CASSLSRSTDTQYF. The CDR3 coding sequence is TGTGCCAGCAGTTTGAGCAGGAGCACAGATACGCAGTATTTT.

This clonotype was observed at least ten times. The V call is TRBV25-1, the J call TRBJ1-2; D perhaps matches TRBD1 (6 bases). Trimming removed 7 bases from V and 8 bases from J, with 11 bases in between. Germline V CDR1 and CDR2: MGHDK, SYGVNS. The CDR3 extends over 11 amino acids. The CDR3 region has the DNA TGTGCCAGCACCACAGGGTTGGGCTACACCTTC. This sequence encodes CASTTGLGYTF.

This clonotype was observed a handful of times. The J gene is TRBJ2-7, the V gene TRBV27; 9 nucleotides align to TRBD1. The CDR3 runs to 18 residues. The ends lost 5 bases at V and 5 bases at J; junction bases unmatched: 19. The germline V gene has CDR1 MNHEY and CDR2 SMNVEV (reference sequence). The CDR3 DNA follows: TGTGCCAGCAGTCCTCTCCTCCGGGACAGGGATTTTCCCCACGAGCAGTACTTC. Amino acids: CASSPLLRDRDFPHEQYF.

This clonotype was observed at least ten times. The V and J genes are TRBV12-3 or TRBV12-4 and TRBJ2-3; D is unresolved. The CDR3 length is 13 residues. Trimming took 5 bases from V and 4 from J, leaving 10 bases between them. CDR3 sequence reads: CASSRLEPDTQYF. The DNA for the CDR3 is TGTGCCAGCAGTCGACTGGAGCCAGATACGCAGTATTTT.

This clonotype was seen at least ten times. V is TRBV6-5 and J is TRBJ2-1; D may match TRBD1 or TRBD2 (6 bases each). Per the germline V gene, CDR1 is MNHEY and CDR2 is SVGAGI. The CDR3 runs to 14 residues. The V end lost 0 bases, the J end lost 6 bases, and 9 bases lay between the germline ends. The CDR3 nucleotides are TGTGCCAGCAGTTACTCGCCGGGGGCCAATGAGCAGTTCTTC. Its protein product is CASSYSPGANEQFF.

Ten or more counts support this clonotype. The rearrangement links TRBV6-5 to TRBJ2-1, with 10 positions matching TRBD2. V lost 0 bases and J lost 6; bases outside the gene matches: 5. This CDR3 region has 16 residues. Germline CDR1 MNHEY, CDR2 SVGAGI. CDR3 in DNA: TGTGCCAGCAGTTACTCGACCGGACTAGCGGTCAATGAGCAGTTCTTC. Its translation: CASSYSTGLAVNEQFF.

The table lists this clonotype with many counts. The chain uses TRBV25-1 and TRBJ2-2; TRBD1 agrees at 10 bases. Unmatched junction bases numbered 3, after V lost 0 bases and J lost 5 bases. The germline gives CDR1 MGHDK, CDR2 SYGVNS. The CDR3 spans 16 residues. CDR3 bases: TGTGCCAGCAGTGAATATGGGACAGGGGATACCGGGGAGCTGTTTTTT. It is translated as CASSEYGTGDTGELFF. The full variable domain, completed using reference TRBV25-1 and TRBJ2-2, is EADIYQTPRYLVIGTGKKITLECSQTMGHDKMYWYQQDPGMELHLIHYSYGVNSTEKGDLSSESTVSRIRTEHFPLTLESARPSHTSQYLCASSEYGTGDTGELFFGEGSRLTVL.

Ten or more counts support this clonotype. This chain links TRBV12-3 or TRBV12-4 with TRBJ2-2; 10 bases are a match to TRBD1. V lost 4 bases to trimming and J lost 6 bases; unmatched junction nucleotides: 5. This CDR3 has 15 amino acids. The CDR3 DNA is TGTGCCAGCAGTTCACGGACAGGGGGACCCGGGGAGCTGTTTTTT. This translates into CASSSRTGGPGELFF.

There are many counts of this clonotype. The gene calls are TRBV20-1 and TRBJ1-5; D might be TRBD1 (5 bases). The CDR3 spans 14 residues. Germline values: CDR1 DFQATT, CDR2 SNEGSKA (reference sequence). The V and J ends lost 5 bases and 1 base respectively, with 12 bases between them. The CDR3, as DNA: TGCAGTGCTTCCGGGACTTCAAGCAATCAGCCCCAGCATTTT. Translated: CSASGTSSNQPQHF.

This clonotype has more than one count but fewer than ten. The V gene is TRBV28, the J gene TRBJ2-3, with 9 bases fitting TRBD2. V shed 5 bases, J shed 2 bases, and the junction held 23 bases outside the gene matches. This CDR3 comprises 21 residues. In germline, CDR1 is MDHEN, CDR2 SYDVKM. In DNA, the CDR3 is TGTGCCAGCAGTACCCCCCGGCTGGGGGCGGGTAGCGGGGGAATCACAGATACGCAGTATTTT. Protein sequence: CASSTPRLGAGSGGITDTQYF.

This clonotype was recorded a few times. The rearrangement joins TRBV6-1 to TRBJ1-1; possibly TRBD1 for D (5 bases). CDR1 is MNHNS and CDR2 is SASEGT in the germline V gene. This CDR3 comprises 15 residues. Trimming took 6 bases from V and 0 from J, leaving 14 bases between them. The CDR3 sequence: CASSHRQNLNTEAFF. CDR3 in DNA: TGTGCCAGCAGCCACAGACAGAATTTGAACACTGAAGCTTTCTTT.

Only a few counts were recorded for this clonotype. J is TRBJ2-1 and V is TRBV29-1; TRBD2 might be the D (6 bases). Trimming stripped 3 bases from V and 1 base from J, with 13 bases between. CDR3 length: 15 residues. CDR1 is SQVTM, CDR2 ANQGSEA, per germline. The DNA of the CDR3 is TGCAGCGTTGAGTTTCCCGGGGGATCCTACAATGAGCAGTTCTTC. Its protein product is CSVEFPGGSYNEQFF.

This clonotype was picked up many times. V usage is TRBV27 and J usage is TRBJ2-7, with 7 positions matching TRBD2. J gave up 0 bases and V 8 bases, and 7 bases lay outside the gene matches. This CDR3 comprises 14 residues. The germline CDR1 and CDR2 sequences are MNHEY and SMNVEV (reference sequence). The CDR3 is CASQSSGSSYEQYF. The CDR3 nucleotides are TGTGCCAGCCAATCTAGCGGTTCCTCCTACGAGCAGTACTTC.

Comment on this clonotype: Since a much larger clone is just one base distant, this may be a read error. CDR3: CASSLGTGGSYDQYF. In nucleotides, the CDR3 is TGTGCCAGCAGCTTAGGGACAGGGGGCTCCTACGATCAGTACTTC. This chain connects TRBV7-9 to TRBJ2-7; 11 positions agree with TRBD1. The CDR3 loop spans 15 amino acids. Germline loops: CDR1 SEHNR, CDR2 FQNEAQ (reference sequence). The full variable domain, its missing parts supplied by reference TRBV7-9 and TRBJ2-7, is DTGVSQNPRHKITKRGQNVTFRCDPISEHNRLYWYRQTLGQGPEFLTYFQNEAQLEKSRLLSDRFSAERPKGSFSTLEIQRTEQGDSAMYLCASSLGTGGSYDQYFGPGTRLTVT.

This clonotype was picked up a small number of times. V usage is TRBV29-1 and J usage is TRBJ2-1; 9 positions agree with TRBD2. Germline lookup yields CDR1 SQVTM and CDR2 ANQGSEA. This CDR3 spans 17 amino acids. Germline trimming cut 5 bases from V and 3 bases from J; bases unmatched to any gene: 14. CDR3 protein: CSVLGGVAGDIYNEQFF. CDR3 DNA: TGCAGCGTTCTTGGGGGGGTAGCGGGAGACATCTACAATGAGCAGTTCTTC.

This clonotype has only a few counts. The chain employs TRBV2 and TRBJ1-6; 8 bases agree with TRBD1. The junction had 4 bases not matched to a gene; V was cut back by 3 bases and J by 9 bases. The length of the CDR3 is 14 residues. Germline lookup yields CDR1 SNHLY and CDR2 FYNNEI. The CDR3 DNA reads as TGTGCCAGCAGTGAGCAGGGGACAGGTTCACCCCTCCACTTT. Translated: CASSEQGTGSPLHF.